One sample yielded the 32 T cell receptor beta chains listed below, sequenced in a study of response to subunit inactivated influenza vaccine. Using its own MiXCR run on the RT-PCR reads, TCRdb lists one record per CDR3 protein. Altogether around 530,000 distinct CDR3 sequences are present, about an eighth being singletons, with the ten largest covering roughly a tenth. Sequencing was performed on PBMCs from blood, taken on the day of vaccination. The origin of the receptors is a man over 45 who received an inactivated influenza vaccine.

This clonotype has a handful of counts. The CDR3, as DNA: TGTGCCAGCAGTTCGCCGGGACTGAACTACGAGCAGTACTTC. The encoded protein is CASSSPGLNYEQYF. The gene calls are TRBV28 and TRBJ2-7, with D perhaps TRBD2 (6 bases). There are 14 residues in the CDR3. The germline V gene has CDR1 MDHEN and CDR2 SYDVKM. V lost 4 bases and J lost 3, with 13 bases in between.

This clonotype came up many times. V and J are TRBV5-1 and TRBJ2-3, with TRBD1 as a possible D gene (6 bases). The CDR3 has 17 amino acids. Per the germline V gene, CDR1 is SGHRS and CDR2 is YFSETQ. The ends were cut back, 3 bases at V and 6 bases at J, with 23 bases in the middle. As DNA, the CDR3 is TGCGCCAGCAGCTACGTAGGGGGACATACGGATAGGGATACGCAGTATTTT. Its protein is CASSYVGGHTDRDTQYF.

This clonotype was detected many times. V gene TRBV28 combines with J gene TRBJ2-2; weak D call: TRBD1 (5 bases). The CDR3 length is 14 residues. Germline CDR1 and CDR2: MDHEN and SYDVKM. V dropped 3 bases and J dropped 6 bases, with 11 bases sitting between them. Written as DNA, the CDR3 is TGTGCCAGCAGTTTCCCCAGGGCCGCCGGGGAGCTGTTTTTT. Its translation is CASSFPRAAGELFF.

This clonotype appeared many times. The chain employs TRBV12-3 or TRBV12-4 and TRBJ2-3; weak D call: TRBD2 (5 bases). V lost 6 bases and J lost 0, with 13 bases in between. The CDR3 has 15 residues. The DNA for the CDR3 is TGTGCCAGCAGCCCTCCTGGCGGGAGCACAGATACGCAGTATTTT. It specifies CASSPPGGSTDTQYF.

This clonotype was seen a handful of times. The chain uses TRBV27 and TRBJ2-5, with TRBD2 matching over 9 bases. The CDR3 covers 16 residues. The J segment lost 2 bases and the V segment lost 1 base, leaving 5 bases of the junction unmatched. Looked up from germline, CDR1 is MNHEY and CDR2 is SMNVEV (reference sequence). The CDR3 DNA reads as TGTGCCAGCAGTTTATGGGCGGGGGGGGAACAAGAGACCCAGTACTTC. It codes for CASSLWAGGEQETQYF.

The chain carries TRBV2 and TRBJ2-1; D uncertain. V was shortened by 2 bases and J by 8 bases, with 16 bases between the two germline ends. CDR1 and CDR2 from the germline V gene are SNHLY and FYNNEI. The CDR3 spans 15 residues. Written as DNA, the CDR3 is TGTGCCAGCAGTGAAAACGGAGCTCGCAGCGATGAGCAGTTCTTC. Protein product: CASSENGARSDEQFF.

The chain is built from TRBV12-3 or TRBV12-4 and TRBJ2-2; D uncertain. The germline V and J ends were trimmed by 5 bases and 9 bases, with 13 bases remaining between them. The CDR3 extends over 13 amino acids. For the CDR3, the DNA is TGTGCCAGCAGTCCCACCCCCGATAGGGAGCTGTTTTTT. This encodes CASSPTPDRELFF.

The sample holds a few counts of this clonotype. The chain links TRBV6-5 to TRBJ2-1; possibly TRBD1 or TRBD2 for D (5 bases each). The V end was cut by 3 bases, the J end by 5 bases, with 26 bases between. This CDR3 is 19 amino acids long. Germline CDR1 MNHEY, CDR2 SVGAGI. CDR3 nucleotides: TGTGCCAGCAGTTATGCTCCTCCAGCAGGGAGAGGGTACCACAATGAGCAGTTCTTC. This translates into CASSYAPPAGRGYHNEQFF.

A few counts support this clonotype. The chain is built from TRBV24-1 and TRBJ2-5; 7 nucleotides agree with TRBD2. Looked up from germline, CDR1 is KGHDR and CDR2 is SFDVKD. V gave up 1 base and J gave up 1 base; unmatched junction bases: 8. This CDR3 comprises 17 residues. The CDR3 nucleotides read TGTGCCACCAGTGATTTCGGAGCGGGAAGATCCCAAGAGACCCAGTACTTC. As protein: CATSDFGAGRSQETQYF.

The genes are TRBV15 and TRBJ2-5; no reliable D call. CDR3 length equals 11 residues. V was shortened by 4 bases and J by 5 bases, with 5 bases between the two germline ends. The germline CDR1 and CDR2 sequences are LNHNV and YYDKDF (reference sequence). DNA of the CDR3: TGTGCCACCAGCACAACTGAGACCCAGTACTTC. This codes for CATSTTETQYF.

The chain carries TRBV4-2 and TRBJ2-3, with 14 bases identical to TRBD2. Unmatched junction bases numbered 4, after V lost 3 bases and J lost 5 bases. There are 16 residues in the CDR3. Looked up from germline, CDR1 is LGHNA and CDR2 is YNFKEQ. CDR3 sequence: CASSQGLAGVEDTQYF. The CDR3 DNA sequence: TGTGCCAGCAGCCAGGGACTAGCGGGAGTCGAAGATACGCAGTATTTT.

The rearrangement links TRBV28 to TRBJ2-5, with 8 bases lining up with TRBD2. The V and J ends lost 6 bases and 0 bases, in that order; junction bases with no gene match: 3. The CDR3 has 14 amino acids. CDR1 and CDR2 from the germline V gene are MDHEN and SYDVKM. This chain's CDR3 is CASSPLADQETQYF. CDR3 sequence (DNA): TGTGCCAGCAGCCCACTAGCGGACCAAGAGACCCAGTACTTC.

This clonotype has a count of ten or more. The CDR3 reads CASSLTGYNNEQFF. DNA for the CDR3: TGTGCCAGCAGCTTAACCGGGTATAACAATGAGCAGTTCTTC. The J gene is TRBJ2-1, the V gene TRBV7-2; no firm D call. This CDR3 region has 14 residues. Germline CDR1 is SGHTA and CDR2 is FQGNSA. V shed 2 bases and J shed 5 bases, with 10 bases lying between them.

The DNA of the CDR3 is TGTGCCACCAGCAGAGGTGGGTTGGGGGCCAACGTCCTGACTTTC. Encoded protein: CATSRGGLGANVLTF. This rearrangement joins TRBV15 to TRBJ2-6; D unclear. Germline V gene sequence: CDR1 LNHNV, CDR2 YYDKDF (reference sequence). The V gene lost 1 base and the J gene lost 4 bases, with 8 bases spanning the gap. CDR3 length: 15 amino acids. The full variable domain, rest sourced from reference TRBV15 and TRBJ2-6, is DAMVIQNPRYQVTQFGKPVTLSCSQTLNHNVMYWYQQKSSQAPKLLFHYYDKDFNNEADTPDNFQSRRPNTSFCFLDIRSPGLGDTAMYLCATSRGGLGANVLTFGAGSRLTVL.

This clonotype was observed a handful of times. This rearrangement joins TRBV20-1 to TRBJ1-1; D perhaps matches TRBD1 (6 bases). V gave up 0 bases and J gave up 4 bases, with 12 bases separating them. CDR3 length: 14 residues. CDR1 and CDR2 (germline): DFQATT, SNEGSKA (reference sequence). Here the CDR3 reads CSARDSRGFTEAFF. CDR3 coding DNA: TGCAGTGCTAGAGATAGCAGGGGATTCACTGAAGCTTTCTTT.

The rearrangement uses TRBV28 and TRBJ2-2; TRBD2 aligns across 7 bases. The germline CDR1 and CDR2 sequences are MDHEN and SYDVKM. The J segment lost 5 bases and the V segment lost 7 bases, leaving 19 bases of the junction unmatched. This CDR3 region has 18 residues. CDR3 nucleotide sequence: TGTGCCAGCACCCCCGGTTTATGGGCGGGAGTCAGGACCGGGGAGCTGTTTTTT. Protein sequence: CASTPGLWAGVRTGELFF. The full variable domain, completed using reference TRBV28 and TRBJ2-2, is DVKVTQSSRYLVKRTGEKVFLECVQDMDHENMFWYRQDPGLGLRLIYFSYDVKMKEKGDIPEGYSVSREKKERFSLILESASTNQTSMYLCASTPGLWAGVRTGELFFGEGSRLTVL.

This clonotype was found many times. The V call is TRBV5-6, the J call TRBJ2-3; 7 bases are a match to TRBD2. With 8 bases clipped from V and 2 bases from J, the junction kept 5 bases outside the gene matches. The germline CDR1 and CDR2 sequences are SGHDT and YYEEEE. The CDR3 consists of 13 residues. This CDR3 is CASTSDYTDTQYF. The CDR3 DNA reads TGTGCCAGTACTAGCGACTACACAGATACGCAGTATTTT.

This clonotype was detected many times. The chain combines TRBV15 with TRBJ1-5; D might be TRBD1 (5 bases). Per the germline V gene, CDR1 is LNHNV and CDR2 is YYDKDF (reference sequence). The CDR3 loop spans 15 amino acids. Trimming pared 0 bases from V and 3 bases from J, leaving 9 bases between. DNA of the CDR3: TGTGCCACCAGCAGAGATAAGGGGAACAATCAGCCCCAGCATTTT. It translates to CATSRDKGNNQPQHF.

This clonotype was counted a few times. The V gene is TRBV6-1, the J gene TRBJ1-6; TRBD1 aligns across 9 bases. V shed 6 bases, J shed 9 bases, and the junction held 9 bases outside the gene matches. CDR1 and CDR2 (germline): MNHNS, SASEGT. The CDR3 is made up of 15 amino acids. CDR3 sequence: CASRGQGLVVSPLHF. In DNA, the CDR3 is TGTGCCAGCAGAGGACAGGGGTTAGTTGTTTCACCCCTCCACTTT.

Only a few counts were recorded for this clonotype. The chain couples TRBV5-1 to TRBJ2-2; D not resolved. Trimming removed 0 bases at V and 13 bases at J, with 10 bases between. This CDR3 is built from 12 residues. CDR1 and CDR2 from the germline V gene are SGHRS and YFSETQ. The CDR3 loop is CASSLDGPRLFF. As DNA, the CDR3 is TGCGCCAGCAGCTTGGATGGTCCGAGGCTGTTTTTT.

The genes are TRBV20-1 and TRBJ1-1, with 8 bases aligning to TRBD1. CDR3 length equals 17 residues. Looked up from germline, CDR1 is DFQATT and CDR2 is SNEGSKA (reference sequence). The junction had 18 bases not matched to a gene; V was cut back by 3 bases and J by 6 bases. The CDR3 DNA reads TGCAGTGCTAGGAATACAGGGGGAGAGGGTGGGGATGCTGAAGCTTTCTTT. Protein product: CSARNTGGEGGDAEAFF.

The chain employs TRBV20-1 and TRBJ2-3, with TRBD1 matching over 7 bases. CDR1 and CDR2 from the germline V gene are DFQATT and SNEGSKA (reference sequence). J was trimmed by 2 bases and V by 3 bases; bases with no gene match: 11. The CDR3 has 16 amino acids. CDR3 in DNA: TGCAGTGCTAGCCCCCTCCGGGACAGCAACACAGATACGCAGTATTTT. It codes for CSASPLRDSNTDTQYF.

This clonotype turned up a few times. The CDR3 loop reads CASSITGTGYEQYF. The CDR3 bases are TGTGCCAGCAGTATCACCGGGACAGGCTACGAGCAGTACTTC. The rearrangement uses TRBV28 and TRBJ2-7; 8 nucleotides line up with TRBD1. Germline V CDR1 and CDR2: MDHEN, SYDVKM. Losses at the gene ends were 5 bases for V and 3 bases for J; bases not matched to a gene: 6. This CDR3 region has 14 residues.

This clonotype was counted ten times or more. The chain is built from TRBV5-1 and TRBJ2-7, with D unclear. Trimming left V 5 bases short and J 3 bases short, with 18 bases between. CDR3 length: 15 amino acids. CDR1 and CDR2 from the germline V gene are SGHRS and YFSETQ. The CDR3 DNA reads TGCGCCAGCAGGATCGTAGACGACGCACGCTACGAGCAGTACTTC. This gives the protein CASRIVDDARYEQYF.

The J gene is TRBJ2-1, the V gene TRBV29-1; 13 bases map to TRBD2. CDR1 is SQVTM, CDR2 ANQGSEA, per germline. The CDR3 spans 15 residues. After removal of 5 bases from V and 5 bases from J, the junction contained 6 bases not matched to a gene. CDR3 loop: CSVSFTSGGDNEQFF. DNA of the CDR3: TGCAGCGTTAGTTTCACTAGCGGGGGGGACAATGAGCAGTTCTTC.

The chain combines TRBV18 with TRBJ2-7, with TRBD1 matching 9 bases. J lost 0 bases, V lost 5 bases, and 5 bases had no gene match. The CDR3 extends over 15 amino acids. Per the germline V gene, CDR1 is KGHSH and CDR2 is LQKENI. This CDR3 is CASSRTGGVSYEQYF. CDR3 DNA: TGTGCCAGCTCAAGAACAGGGGGCGTCTCCTACGAGCAGTACTTC.

This clonotype was counted a few times. V and J are TRBV5-1 and TRBJ2-2; 10 bases fit TRBD2. Germline CDR1 is SGHRS and CDR2 is YFSETQ. The trim removed 2 bases at V and 2 bases at J, leaving 3 bases unmatched. CDR3 length: 16 amino acids. CDR3 bases: TGCGCCAGCAGCTTAGGGACTAGCGCCAACACCGGGGAGCTGTTTTTT. It is translated as CASSLGTSANTGELFF.

This clonotype has a count of ten or more. This rearrangement joins TRBV7-6 to TRBJ1-5, with D maybe TRBD1 (5 bases). V dropped 5 bases and J dropped 7 bases, with 12 bases sitting between them. The CDR3 consists of 13 residues. Germline V gene data show CDR1 as SGHVS and CDR2 as FNYEAQ. The CDR3: CASSTNQGQPQHF. Here the CDR3 DNA reads TGTGCCAGCAGCACGAACCAGGGCCAGCCCCAGCATTTT.

The chain combines TRBV12-3 or TRBV12-4 with TRBJ2-1, with D possibly TRBD1 on 6 matching bases. CDR3 length: 14 amino acids. Deletions cut 2 bases from V and 6 bases from J, with 11 bases between. Written as DNA, the CDR3 is TGTGCCAGCAGTTTAAGTTCAGGGGCCAATGAGCAGTTCTTC. Translation: CASSLSSGANEQFF.

V is TRBV7-6 and J is TRBJ2-5; TRBD1 matches 9 bases. This CDR3 contains 15 residues. CDR1 and CDR2 (germline): SGHVS, FNYEAQ. The ends lost 5 bases at V and 5 bases at J; junction bases unmatched: 9. CDR3 sequence: CASSDGTGHRETQYF. DNA for the CDR3: TGTGCCAGCAGCGACGGGACAGGGCATAGGGAGACCCAGTACTTC.

The sample holds a few counts of this clonotype. The chain employs TRBV4-3 and TRBJ2-2; either TRBD1 or TRBD2 may supply D (6 bases each). Germline values: CDR1 LGHNA, CDR2 YSLEER. The ends were cut back, 0 bases at V and 2 bases at J, with 13 bases in the middle. This CDR3 region has 17 residues. The CDR3 loop is CASSQDLGGGNTGELFF. As DNA, the CDR3 is TGCGCCAGCAGCCAAGATCTAGGGGGAGGAAACACCGGGGAGCTGTTTTTT.

This clonotype was observed many times. The chain uses TRBV20-1 and TRBJ2-7, with D hard to call. V was shortened by 0 bases and J by 3 bases, with 6 bases between the two germline ends. The CDR3 runs 12 residues. Germline CDR1 reads DFQATT; CDR2 reads SNEGSKA (reference sequence). The CDR3 reads CSARDGGYEQYF. The CDR3 DNA is TGCAGTGCTAGAGATGGCGGCTACGAGCAGTACTTC.